These T cell receptor beta chains were read from a single sample in a study of T cell clones after liver transplantation. Sequencing used immunoSEQ multiplex PCR; TCRdb keeps in-frame clones, though not all of them. Here the sample spans about 20,000 clones, 85% to 90% being singletons. The sequences come from CD8+ T cells from blood, collected roughly 3.5 years after liver transplant. The receptor source for this set is a human patient who received a liver transplant. Part of the T cells may come from the graft donor. Each CDR3 is given with its conserved first and last residue. The order of the fields is J gene, V gene, CDR3 protein.

j_call: TRBJ2-7
v_call: TRBV15
cdr3_aa: CATSRGDRGGPGDEQYF

j_call: TRBJ1-3
v_call: TRBV5-1
cdr3_aa: CASAKQWGEGTANTIYF

j_call: TRBJ2-2
v_call: TRBV10-1
cdr3_aa: CASSDPGQGNTGELFF

j_call: TRBJ2-7
v_call: TRBV7-2
cdr3_aa: CASSLALSGRAYEQYF

j_call: TRBJ2-4
v_call: TRBV28
cdr3_aa: CASRARWEGKNIQYF

j_call: TRBJ2-7
v_call: TRBV15
cdr3_aa: CATSRTPSYEQYF

j_call: TRBJ2-7
v_call: TRBV27
cdr3_aa: CASSLLAGTEQYF

j_call: TRBJ2-7
v_call: TRBV19
cdr3_aa: CASASGDSYEQYF

j_call: TRBJ1-2
v_call: TRBV11-2
cdr3_aa: CASSRGFNYGYTF

j_call: TRBJ2-1
v_call: TRBV28
cdr3_aa: CASIAADLSNNEQFF

j_call: TRBJ1-2
v_call: TRBV11-2
cdr3_aa: CASSPNREYGYTF

j_call: TRBJ2-7
v_call: TRBV10-3
cdr3_aa: CAISDSTSGAYEQYF

j_call: TRBJ2-1
v_call: TRBV7-7
cdr3_aa: CASSLGQGIYNEQFF

j_call: TRBJ2-7
v_call: TRBV5-1
cdr3_aa: CASSLAAAYEQYF

j_call: TRBJ2-5
v_call: TRBV7-9
cdr3_aa: CASSSPDRPRTQYF

j_call: TRBJ1-4
v_call: TRBV29-1
cdr3_aa: CSVDRSGTNEKLFF

j_call: TRBJ1-5
v_call: TRBV7-9
cdr3_aa: CASSQTGADQPQHF

j_call: TRBJ2-3
v_call: TRBV4-1
cdr3_aa: CASSGQGISTDTQYF

j_call: TRBJ1-1
v_call: TRBV7-9
cdr3_aa: CASSLGWGPPEAFF

j_call: TRBJ2-7
v_call: TRBV30
cdr3_aa: CAWSGRDSLYEQYF

j_call: TRBJ2-7
v_call: TRBV7-9
cdr3_aa: CASSSSLGDPYEQYF

j_call: TRBJ2-7
v_call: TRBV11-2
cdr3_aa: CASSLVSADYEQYF

j_call: TRBJ2-7
v_call: TRBV6-1
cdr3_aa: CASSFTVFSYEQYF

j_call: TRBJ2-1
v_call: TRBV7-2
cdr3_aa: CASSAPIAGLIDEQFF

j_call: TRBJ2-6
v_call: TRBV11-2
cdr3_aa: CASGQVGSSGANVLTF

j_call: TRBJ2-1
v_call: TRBV11-2
cdr3_aa: CASSFPRNEQFF

j_call: TRBJ2-7
v_call: TRBV9
cdr3_aa: CASSFRSGGPHEQYF

j_call: TRBJ1-1
v_call: TRBV19
cdr3_aa: CASSHRGHTEAFF

j_call: TRBJ2-7
v_call: TRBV5-6
cdr3_aa: CASSLSGQAYEQYF

j_call: TRBJ2-1
v_call: TRBV6-1
cdr3_aa: CASRLASYNEQFF

j_call: TRBJ1-4
v_call: TRBV5-1
cdr3_aa: CASRQGYDNEKLFF

j_call: TRBJ1-1
v_call: TRBV19
cdr3_aa: CASSLGGITEAFF

j_call: TRBJ1-1
v_call: TRBV30
cdr3_aa: CAWSVGDTEAFF

j_call: TRBJ2-5
v_call: TRBV13
cdr3_aa: CASSLLRLAGADETQYF

j_call: TRBJ1-1
v_call: TRBV10-3
cdr3_aa: CAISESLVGGRGDTEAFF

j_call: TRBJ2-3
v_call: TRBV10-2
cdr3_aa: CASSSRGREGADTQYF

j_call: TRBJ2-7
v_call: TRBV7-8
cdr3_aa: CASSLGGHEQYF

j_call: TRBJ2-5
v_call: TRBV7-2
cdr3_aa: CASSFGLLVSETQYF

j_call: TRBJ2-2
v_call: TRBV29-1
cdr3_aa: CSVMGLWNTGELFF

j_call: TRBJ2-1
v_call: TRBV27
cdr3_aa: CASSAGTSGRNEQFF

j_call: TRBJ2-5
v_call: TRBV11-3
cdr3_aa: CASSLGGKGETQYF

j_call: TRBJ2-7
v_call: TRBV5-4
cdr3_aa: CASSLGRVDEQYF

j_call: TRBJ1-2
v_call: TRBV29-1
cdr3_aa: CSVAEPEGRNTF

j_call: TRBJ1-2
v_call: TRBV5-4
cdr3_aa: CASSHGTYGGYTF

j_call: TRBJ2-1
v_call: TRBV19
cdr3_aa: CASSILRYNEQFF

j_call: TRBJ2-7
v_call: TRBV5-5
cdr3_aa: CASSLNRDYRSGQYF

j_call: TRBJ2-7
v_call: TRBV5-7
cdr3_aa: CASSFSVYEQYF

j_call: TRBJ2-3
v_call: TRBV5-1
cdr3_aa: CASSLYVPDTQYF

j_call: TRBJ1-1
v_call: TRBV5-1
cdr3_aa: CASSLDPDGGTEAFF

j_call: TRBJ2-4
v_call: TRBV7-6
cdr3_aa: CASSLGDSGVNIQYF

j_call: TRBJ2-1
v_call: TRBV7-2
cdr3_aa: CASSPDGFLEVTEQFF

j_call: TRBJ1-1
v_call: TRBV5-1
cdr3_aa: CASSLGTQAEAFF